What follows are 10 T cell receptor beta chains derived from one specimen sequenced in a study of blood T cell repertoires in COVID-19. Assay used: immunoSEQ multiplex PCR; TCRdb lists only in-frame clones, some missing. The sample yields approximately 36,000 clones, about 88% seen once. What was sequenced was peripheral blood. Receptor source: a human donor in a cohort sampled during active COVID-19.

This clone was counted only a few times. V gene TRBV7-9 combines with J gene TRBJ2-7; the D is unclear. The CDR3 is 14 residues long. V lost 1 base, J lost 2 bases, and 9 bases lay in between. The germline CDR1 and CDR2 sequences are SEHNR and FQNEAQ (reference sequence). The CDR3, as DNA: TGTGCCAGCAGCTTAGGGGCCTCGGCCTACGAGCAGTACTTC. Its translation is CASSLGASAYEQYF.

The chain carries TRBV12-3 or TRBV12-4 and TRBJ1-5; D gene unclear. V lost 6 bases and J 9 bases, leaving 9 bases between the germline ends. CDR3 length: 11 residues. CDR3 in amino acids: CASSARGPQHF. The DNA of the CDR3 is TGTGCCAGCAGCGCTCGGGGGCCCCAGCATTTT.

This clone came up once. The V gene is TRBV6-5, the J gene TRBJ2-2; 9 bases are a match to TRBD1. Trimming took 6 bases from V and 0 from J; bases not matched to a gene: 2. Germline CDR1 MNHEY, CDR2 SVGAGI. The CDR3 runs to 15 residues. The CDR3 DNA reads TGTGCCAGCAGAAGGGACAGGGCGAACACCGGGGAGCTGTTTTTT. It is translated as CASRRDRANTGELFF.

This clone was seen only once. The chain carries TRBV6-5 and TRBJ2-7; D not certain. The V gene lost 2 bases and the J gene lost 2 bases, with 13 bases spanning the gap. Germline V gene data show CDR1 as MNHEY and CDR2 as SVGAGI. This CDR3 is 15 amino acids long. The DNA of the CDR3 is TGTGCCAGCAGTTACAACAGCCCCGGTCCCTACGAGCAGTACTTC. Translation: CASSYNSPGPYEQYF.

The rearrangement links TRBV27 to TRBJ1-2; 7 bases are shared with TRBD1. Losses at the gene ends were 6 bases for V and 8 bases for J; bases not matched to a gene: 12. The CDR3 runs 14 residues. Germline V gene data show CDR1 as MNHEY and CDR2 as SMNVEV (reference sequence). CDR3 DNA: TGTGCCAGCAGCCTGACAGGGACTTTTAAAGGCTACACCTTC. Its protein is CASSLTGTFKGYTF.

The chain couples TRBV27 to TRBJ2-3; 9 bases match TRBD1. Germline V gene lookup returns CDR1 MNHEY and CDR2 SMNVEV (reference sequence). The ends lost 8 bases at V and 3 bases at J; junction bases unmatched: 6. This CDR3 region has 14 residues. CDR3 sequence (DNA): TGTGCCAGCGTAGGGGACAGGGTTACAGATACGCAGTATTTT. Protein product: CASVGDRVTDTQYF.

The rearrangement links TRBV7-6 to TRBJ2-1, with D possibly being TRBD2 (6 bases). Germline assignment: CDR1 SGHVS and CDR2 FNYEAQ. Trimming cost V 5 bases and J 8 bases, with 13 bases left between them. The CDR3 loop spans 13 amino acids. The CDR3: CASSVGGLDEQFF. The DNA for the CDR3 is TGTGCCAGCAGCGTGGGGGGTCTTGATGAGCAGTTCTTC.

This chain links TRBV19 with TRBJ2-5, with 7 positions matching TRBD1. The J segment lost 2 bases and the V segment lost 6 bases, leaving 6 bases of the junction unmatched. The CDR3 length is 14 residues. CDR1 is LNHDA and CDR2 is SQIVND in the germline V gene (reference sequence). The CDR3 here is CASRAPGQQETQYF. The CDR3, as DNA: TGTGCCAGTAGGGCCCCGGGACAGCAAGAGACCCAGTACTTC.

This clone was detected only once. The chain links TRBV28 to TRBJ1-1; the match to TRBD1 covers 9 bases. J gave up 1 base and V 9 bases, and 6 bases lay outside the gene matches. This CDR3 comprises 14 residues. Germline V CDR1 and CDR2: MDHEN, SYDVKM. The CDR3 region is CASLQGARNTEAFF. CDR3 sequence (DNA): TGTGCCAGTTTACAGGGGGCGAGGAACACTGAAGCTTTCTTT.

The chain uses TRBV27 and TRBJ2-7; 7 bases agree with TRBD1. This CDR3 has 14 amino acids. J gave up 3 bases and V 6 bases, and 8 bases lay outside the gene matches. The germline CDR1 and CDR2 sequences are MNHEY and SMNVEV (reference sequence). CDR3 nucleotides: TGTGCCAGCAGCTACCGGGACAGCCTCTACGAGCAGTACTTC. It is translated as CASSYRDSLYEQYF.